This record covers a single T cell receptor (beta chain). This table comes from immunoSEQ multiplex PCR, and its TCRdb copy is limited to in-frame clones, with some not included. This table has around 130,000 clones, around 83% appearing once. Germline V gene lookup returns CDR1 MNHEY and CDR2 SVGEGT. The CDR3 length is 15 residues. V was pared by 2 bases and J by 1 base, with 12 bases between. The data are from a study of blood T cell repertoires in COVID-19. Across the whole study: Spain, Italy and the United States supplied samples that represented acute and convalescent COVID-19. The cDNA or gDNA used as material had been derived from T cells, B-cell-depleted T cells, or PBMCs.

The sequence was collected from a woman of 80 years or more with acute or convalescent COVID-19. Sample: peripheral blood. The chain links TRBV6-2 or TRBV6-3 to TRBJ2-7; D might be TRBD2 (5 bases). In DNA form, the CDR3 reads TGTGCCAGCAGTTACCGAGGGAGCGAGTCCTACGAGCAGTACTTC. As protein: CASSYRGSESYEQYF.